This T cell receptor (beta chain) emerged from a study of T cells in Graves' hyperthyroidism and ophthalmopathy (dated by TCRdb to between 2019 and 2020). Concerning the study at large: Peripheral blood was collected at initial diagnosis, before any treatment. A discovery cohort of roughly 100 patients, roughly 43 with Graves' ophthalmopathy and 57 with stable Graves' hyperthyroidism, was used to find distinguishing TCR V-J signatures. Whether ophthalmopathy could be predicted prospectively was tested in an independent validation cohort made up of 18 to 20 hyperthyroidism patients plus 17 patients who later progressed to ophthalmopathy. The roughly 90 discovery patients were divided at random into training and test sets in a 7:3 ratio. Thyroid tissue and blood T-cell repertoires from several Graves' hyperthyroidism patients were also compared in the study. After sampling, hyperthyroidism patients received methimazole starting at 30 mg daily, and ophthalmopathy patients received high-dose intravenous methylprednisolone. The paper describes TCR Vbeta CDR3 sequencing of 135 peripheral blood samples, made up of 43 ophthalmopathy patients, around 78 hyperthyroidism patients and 17 progressor patients.

Moderately to severely active disease, a Clinical Activity Score of at least 3, a NOSPECS grade of at least 4, and a duration under 3 months were present in ophthalmopathy patients. Patients with uncontrolled infections, other autoimmune diseases, pregnancy or lactation were excluded. Diagnoses relied on clinical symptoms, serum thyroxine and TRAb, thyroid ultrasound and orbital computed tomography. Ficoll-Paque density gradient centrifugation was used to isolate PBMCs from around 10 ml of fresh peripheral blood. Trizol reagent was used to extract total RNA, and RNA quality was then checked on an Agilent 2100 Bioanalyzer. The study at large found these results: Most expanded thyroid clonotypes (frequency above 0.001) were also found in blood, which suggests that blood repertoires may mirror thyroid immune responses. No statistical method was used to fix the sample size in advance, and group allocation was not hidden from the investigators. Ophthalmopathy was separated from stable hyperthyroidism by a 13 V-J signature model, with approximately 90% sensitivity and roughly 81% specificity obtained in cross-validation and 80%/75% obtained in testing. In validation, progression to ophthalmopathy was predicted by the model with 70% to 71% sensitivity and approximately 78% specificity, a median of about 6.4 months before onset.

Amplification of TCR beta CDR3 regions was carried out from RNA transcripts. The first round of RT-PCR for the TCR CDR3 was performed with the HTBI primer set and the Qiagen OneStep RT-PCR kit. A second multiplex PCR round built the libraries, followed by size selection and purification. Paired-end sequencing of the libraries was performed with 100 bp reads on an Illumina HiSeq2000. On the study's bioinformatics: SOAPnuke was used to process the raw data, with reads discarded if the reads contained adapters or uncalled bases, had a mean Phred below 15, or lacked an exact constant-primer or identifier match. High-quality paired reads were merged using COPE v1.2.5, and each unique nucleotide sequence was defined as a clonotype. MiTCR v1.1 was used to align clonotypes to the IMGT TRBV, TRBD and TRBJ reference segments. Only V-J combinations with frequency above 0.0001, covering 99% to 99.2% of repertoires, were analysed. The TCS score was defined as the ratio of F50 (clonal expansion) to E x V (chaos), calculated using BLOSUM62-based TCRdist between CDR3 peptides within each V-J. Welch's t-statistics and random forest reduced around 550 V-J features to 10 to 15, which were used in a naive Bayes classifier (R e1071). TCRdb reanalyzed the raw reads on its own, using fastp at Q25 for trimming and MiXCR for clone calling, and kept in-frame beta chains. Each entry merges the rows of one CDR3 protein and shows their most common DNA and genes. TCRdb's processing, not the authors' own work, is the source of the V and J calls. The sample has 330,000 or so distinct CDR3 sequences on record, around a fifth of them singletons. The ten largest clones add up to less than 45% of the sample.

In regard to this clonotype: The target of this receptor is not known. There are no base qualities to consult, and no much larger clone falls within one base.

V loses 10 bases, J loses 8 bases, and the germline ends lie 9 bases apart. The germline V gene encodes CDR1 MDHEN and CDR2 SYDVKM. The CDR3 goes from the cysteine to the phenylalanine over 10 residues. Here the CDR3 DNA is all that survives: 30 bases in frame from base 1. The sample consisted of blood. The sequence was obtained from a man aged 50-60 years with Graves' ophthalmopathy. The sequence links TRBV28 to TRBJ2-1; no D segment can be confidently identified. The CDR3 protein sequence reads: CATQNDEQFF. The DNA is TGTGCCACCCAGAACGATGAGCAGTTCTTC. Where the CDR3 stops, the reference TRBV28 and TRBJ2-1 genes take over; the full variable domain is DVKVTQSSRYLVKRTGEKVFLECVQDMDHENMFWYRQDPGLGLRLIYFSYDVKMKEKGDIPEGYSVSREKKERFSLILESASTNQTSMYLCATQNDEQFFGPGTRLTVL.